This T cell receptor (beta chain) was sequenced in a study of Ad26.COV2.S vaccination and SARS-CoV-2 variants. Study overall: Ad26.COV2.S was injected intramuscularly once or twice, 56 days apart.

Profiled with immunoSEQ multiplex PCR; TCRdb holds only in-frame clones, not every one. The table has just over 350,000 clones, more than 75% seen once; the top ten hold 3.3%. As to treatment: 15 to 20 received Ad26.COV2.S at low or high dose, single or two shots; a few received placebo; per-sample allocation not given. Collection of samples fell on day 63 after the first vaccine or placebo injection. With 5 bases removed from V and 0 bases from J, the gap between germline ends came to 10 bases. This CDR3 contains 15 residues. Germline values: CDR1 LGHNA, CDR2 YSLEER. This sequence originates from a person between 18 and 65 years old who received the Ad26.COV2.S COVID-19 vaccine or a placebo. This rearrangement joins TRBV4-3 to TRBJ2-2; the D is unclear. The sequencing here drew on peripheral blood, taken in a trial of Ad26.COV2.S vaccine versus placebo. CDR3 DNA sequence: TGCGCCAGCAGCGCCGGGCGGTCGAACACCGGGGAGCTGTTTTTT. Translated: CASSAGRSNTGELFF.